This TCR beta chain originates from a study of T cell responses to AZD1222 COVID-19 vaccine. Study-wide results and caveats: Spike-spanning, vaccine-associated CD4 TCRs were dominant at 160-218 and 743-854.

V gave up 9 bases and J gave up 9 bases, with 20 bases separating them. The germline V gene encodes CDR1 LNHDA and CDR2 SQIVND (reference sequence). The CDR3 has 13 amino acids. Details on this clone: Its specificity is unknown.

The repertoire was sequenced with immunoSEQ multiplex PCR; TCRdb's copy has only in-frame clones and lacks some. The profile shows 140,000 to 150,000 clones, 85% to 95% of them singletons. The sample here was peripheral blood, taken on day 0 of AZD1222 vaccination. The genes are TRBV19 and TRBJ1-1; tentatively, D is TRBD1 (6 bases). The receptor comes from an adult in good health. The CDR3 here is CASSDHGGGQAFF. For the CDR3, the DNA is TGTGCCAGCTCTGATCACGGGGGCGGTCAAGCTTTCTTT.